This entry lists 22 T cell receptor beta chains sequenced from one sample in a study of blood T cell repertoires in COVID-19. TCRdb's table, derived via immunoSEQ multiplex PCR, lists solely in-frame clones and lacks some. The sample has approximately 300,000 clones; approximately 91% are singletons. The sample consisted of PBMCs or T cells enriched from blood (not recorded which). The receptors were sampled from a woman under 40 who had been exposed to COVID-19.

This chain joins TRBV18 and TRBJ1-1; 7 bases line up with TRBD1. The CDR3 has 14 amino acids. CDR1 and CDR2 (germline): KGHSH, LQKENI. The V segment lost 5 bases and the J segment 1 base; nucleotides outside the gene matches: 4. The CDR3 here is CASSSRGRNTEAFF. Here the CDR3 DNA reads TGTGCCAGCTCATCGAGGGGGCGGAACACTGAAGCTTTCTTT.

This clone was counted only a few times. V usage is TRBV29-1 and J usage is TRBJ1-1; the D is unclear. The CDR3 totals 13 residues. CDR1 is SQVTM, CDR2 ANQGSEA, per germline. V dropped 3 bases and J dropped 0 bases, with 8 bases sitting between them. The CDR3 sequence is CSVEGRLNTEAFF. CDR3 bases: TGCAGCGTTGAGGGGAGATTGAACACTGAAGCTTTCTTT.

This chain joins TRBV18 and TRBJ2-3; 9 bases are a match to TRBD2. This CDR3 spans 15 amino acids. Unmatched junction bases numbered 10, after V lost 6 bases and J lost 6 bases. CDR1 is KGHSH and CDR2 is LQKENI in the germline V gene. Here the CDR3 DNA reads TGTGCCAGCTCCTCGTCCCTAGCGGGGCTGGATACGCAGTATTTT. Translation gives CASSSSLAGLDTQYF.

The V call is TRBV19, the J call TRBJ2-5; no reliable D call. V dropped 4 bases and J dropped 5 bases, with 11 bases sitting between them. Germline V gene sequence: CDR1 LNHDA, CDR2 SQIVND (reference sequence). This CDR3 spans 13 amino acids. The CDR3 sequence: CASSRYRAETQYF. In DNA form, the CDR3 reads TGTGCCAGTAGTAGGTATCGTGCGGAGACCCAGTACTTC.

The V and J genes are TRBV7-9 and TRBJ1-1; D is undetermined. V lost 3 bases, J lost 4 bases, and 12 bases lay in between. CDR1 and CDR2 (germline): SEHNR, FQNEAQ (reference sequence). The CDR3 runs to 14 residues. The CDR3 DNA follows: TGTGCCAGCAGCTTTTCAAGCGTCGGCACTGAAGCTTTCTTT. Its protein product is CASSFSSVGTEAFF.

This sequence joins TRBV5-1 and TRBJ1-3, with a tentative D call TRBD1 (6 bases). Trimming pared 0 bases from V and 0 bases from J, leaving 10 bases between. Germline V gene data show CDR1 as SGHRS and CDR2 as YFSETQ. This CDR3 is 16 amino acids long. The DNA of the CDR3 is TGCGCCAGCAGCTTGGCCCCGGACAGCTCTGGAAACACCATATATTTT. It specifies CASSLAPDSSGNTIYF.

The CDR3 nucleotides read TGTGCCAGCAGCGAGAGGGGGGGCCTGAGAGAGACCCAGTACTTC. It codes for CASSERGGLRETQYF. V gene TRBV9 combines with J gene TRBJ2-5; weak D call: TRBD2 (7 bases). Germline V gives CDR1 SGDLS, CDR2 YYNGEE. Trimming took off 3 bases at V and 4 bases at J, with 16 bases between the two ends. CDR3 size: 15 residues.

The chain has TRBV6-4 and TRBJ1-2; TRBD1 matches at 8 bases. The CDR3 covers 14 residues. V lost 3 bases and J lost 10; bases outside the gene matches: 10. Germline loops: CDR1 MRHNA, CDR2 SNTAGT. CDR3 sequence reads: CASSDSGQGPIYTF. DNA of the CDR3: TGTGCCAGCAGTGATTCCGGACAGGGTCCAATCTACACCTTC.

The chain links TRBV7-8 to TRBJ2-5; perhaps TRBD2 as D (5 bases). There are 11 residues in the CDR3. V dropped 5 bases and J dropped 5 bases, with 6 bases sitting between them. Germline V gene sequence: CDR1 SGHVS, CDR2 FQNEAQ. This CDR3 is CASSPGETQYF. CDR3 DNA sequence: TGTGCCAGCAGCCCGGGGGAGACCCAGTACTTC.

Here the CDR3 reads CASGRPGTGVNEQYF. CDR3 nucleotide sequence: TGTGCCAGCGGACGCCCCGGGACAGGCGTCAACGAGCAGTACTTC. The V and J genes are TRBV6-5 and TRBJ2-7, with 8 bases fitting TRBD1. The CDR3 length is 15 residues. V dropped 8 bases and J dropped 5; count of bases not matched to a gene: 14. CDR1 and CDR2 (germline): MNHEY, SVGAGI.

V and J are TRBV13 and TRBJ1-4; no definite D call. Germline V gene lookup returns CDR1 PRHDT and CDR2 FYEKMQ (reference sequence). This CDR3 contains 14 residues. Trimming removed 2 bases from V and 3 bases from J, with 7 bases in between. CDR3 sequence reads: CASSLNGANEKLFF. The DNA of the CDR3 is TGTGCCAGCAGCTTAAACGGAGCTAATGAAAAACTGTTTTTT.

The CDR3 DNA reads TGTGCCAGTAGTATTAGGAGGACAGGGGGCGCGCCCCAATTCTACAATGAGCAGTTCTTC. This translates into CASSIRRTGGAPQFYNEQFF. V is TRBV19 and J is TRBJ2-1, with TRBD1 identical over 11 bases. Germline trimming cut 3 bases from V and 3 bases from J; bases unmatched to any gene: 16. The germline V gene encodes CDR1 LNHDA and CDR2 SQIVND (reference sequence). The CDR3 contains 20 residues.

This chain joins TRBV18 and TRBJ2-7, with D unresolved. The length of the CDR3 is 12 residues. V was clipped by 2 bases and J by 5 bases, with 7 bases between them. Germline assignment: CDR1 KGHSH and CDR2 LQKENI. The CDR3 DNA follows: TGTGCCAGCTCACCATCAGGAAACGAGCAGTACTTC. Encoded protein: CASSPSGNEQYF.

The chain links TRBV3-1 (or the pseudogene TRBV3-2) to TRBJ2-2, with 8 bases matching TRBD1. The V segment lost 4 bases and the J segment 3 bases; nucleotides outside the gene matches: 7. The germline V gene encodes CDR1 LGHDT and CDR2 YNNKEL (reference sequence). The CDR3 contains 16 residues. The CDR3 loop reads CASSPSGTGDTGELFF. CDR3 coding DNA: TGTGCCAGCAGCCCTTCCGGGACAGGAGACACCGGGGAGCTGTTTTTT.

This clone was counted once. The chain carries TRBV7-9 and TRBJ1-6, with TRBD1 matching 8 bases. The CDR3 totals 15 residues. The J segment lost 10 bases and the V segment lost 0 bases, leaving 5 bases of the junction unmatched. Germline V gene data show CDR1 as SEHNR and CDR2 as FQNEAQ (reference sequence). The CDR3 nucleotides are TGTGCCAGCAGCTTAGCGACACAGGGGGGGTCACCCCTCCACTTT. Its protein product is CASSLATQGGSPLHF.

This clone was detected once. This rearrangement joins TRBV7-2 to TRBJ1-1, with D perhaps TRBD1 (6 bases). CDR3 size: 16 residues. Trimming took off 5 bases at V and 5 bases at J, with 21 bases between the two ends. CDR1 is SGHTA, CDR2 FQGNSA, per germline. CDR3 bases: TGTGCCAGCAGCCCTAGAGGTACAGGGAGAAATACTGAAGCTTTCTTT. This translates into CASSPRGTGRNTEAFF.

The V and J genes are TRBV7-9 and TRBJ1-4; TRBD1 is a possible D gene (5 bases). This CDR3 region has 15 residues. Germline-derived CDR1 and CDR2 are SEHNR and FQNEAQ (reference sequence). Trimming pared 2 bases from V and 7 bases from J, leaving 14 bases between. For the CDR3, the DNA is TGTGCCAGCAGCTTAATGGGCAGGGTGGGTGAAAAACTGTTTTTT. This encodes CASSLMGRVGEKLFF. Looking up the rest from reference TRBV7-9 and TRBJ1-4 gives the full variable domain: DTGVSQNPRHKITKRGQNVTFRCDPISEHNRLYWYRQTLGQGPEFLTYFQNEAQLEKSRLLSDRFSAERPKGSFSTLEIQRTEQGDSAMYLCASSLMGRVGEKLFFGSGTQLSVL.

V usage is TRBV5-1 and J usage is TRBJ2-1; D is unclear. Germline assignment: CDR1 SGHRS and CDR2 YFSETQ. CDR3 length: 15 amino acids. The V gene lost 0 bases and the J gene lost 3 bases, with 10 bases spanning the gap. CDR3 amino acids: CASSLEQSSYNEQFF. In nucleotides, the CDR3 is TGCGCCAGCAGCTTGGAGCAAAGTAGCTACAATGAGCAGTTCTTC.

The V call is TRBV6-5, the J call TRBJ1-2; D gene ambiguous. The CDR3 has 16 amino acids. V lost 0 bases to trimming and J lost 7 bases, with 18 bases between them. CDR1 MNHEY and CDR2 SVGAGI come from the germline V gene. The CDR3 region is CASSYSTGEFIGGYTF. The CDR3, as DNA: TGTGCCAGCAGTTACTCGACCGGGGAGTTCATAGGTGGCTACACCTTC.

The chain is built from TRBV19 and TRBJ1-3; possible D gene TRBD1, 6 bases. Germline assignment: CDR1 LNHDA and CDR2 SQIVND (reference sequence). This CDR3 has 14 residues. V lost 9 bases and J lost 0, with 12 bases in between. CDR3 in amino acids: CASCDRFSGNTIYF. The CDR3 DNA reads as TGTGCCAGCTGTGACAGGTTCTCTGGAAACACCATATATTTT.

A few counts support this clone. V usage is TRBV7-2 and J usage is TRBJ1-5, with 8 nucleotides matching TRBD1. Trimming removed 5 bases from V and 6 bases from J; junction bases left unmatched: 9. The CDR3 contains 15 residues. The V gene's germline CDR1 is SGHTA and CDR2 FQGNSA. This CDR3 reads CASSIDRGVFQPQHF. The CDR3 DNA sequence: TGTGCCAGCAGCATCGACAGGGGAGTTTTTCAGCCCCAGCATTTT. Looking up the rest from reference TRBV7-2 and TRBJ1-5 gives the full variable domain: GAGVSQSPSNKVTEKGKDVELRCDPISGHTALYWYRQSLGQGLEFLIYFQGNSAPDKSGLPSDRFSAERTGGSVSTLTIQRTQQEDSAVYLCASSIDRGVFQPQHFGDGTRLSIL.

J is TRBJ2-7 and V is TRBV5-1, with TRBD1 as a possible D gene (6 bases). The CDR3 loop spans 17 amino acids. V shed 0 bases and J shed 0 bases, with 16 bases lying between them. Germline V gene sequence: CDR1 SGHRS, CDR2 YFSETQ. This CDR3 reads CASSLGARAGDSYEQYF. Written as DNA, the CDR3 is TGCGCCAGCAGCTTGGGGGCCCGGGCAGGGGACTCCTACGAGCAGTACTTC.